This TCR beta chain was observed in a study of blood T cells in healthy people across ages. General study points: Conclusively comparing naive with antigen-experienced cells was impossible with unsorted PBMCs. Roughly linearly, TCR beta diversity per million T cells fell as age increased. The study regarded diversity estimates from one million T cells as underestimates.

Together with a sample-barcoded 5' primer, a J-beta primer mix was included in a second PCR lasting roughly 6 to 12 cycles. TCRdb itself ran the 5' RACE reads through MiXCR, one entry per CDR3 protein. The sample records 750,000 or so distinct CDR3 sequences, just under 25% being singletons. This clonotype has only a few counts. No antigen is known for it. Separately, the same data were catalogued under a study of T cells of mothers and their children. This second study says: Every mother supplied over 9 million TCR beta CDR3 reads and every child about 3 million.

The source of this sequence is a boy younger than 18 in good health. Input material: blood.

In nucleotides, the CDR3 is TGTGCCAGCAGCTCGGCTAGATCGGGCTACGAGCAGTACTTC. This translates into CASSSARSGYEQYF. The genes are TRBV7-8 and TRBJ2-7; no reliable D call. Trimming left V 4 bases short and J 3 bases short, with 13 bases between. Germline values: CDR1 SGHVS, CDR2 FQNEAQ. The CDR3 consists of 14 residues.